This is a list of T cell receptor beta chains from one sample in a study of cytomegalovirus exposure and HLA in healthy donors. Sequenced by immunoSEQ multiplex PCR; TCRdb stores in-frame clones only, minus some. The sample yields 150,000 or so clones, under 85% seen once. The sample comprised PBMCs. These receptors were collected from a male donor in good health and CMV-seropositive. Both conserved end residues are trimmed from each CDR3. Clone size is not always given. Where it is, it says once, few, many or a class for expanded clones.

abundance,v_gene,j_gene,CDR3aa
few,TRBV13,TRBJ1-4,ASSTGGVEKLF
-,TRBV27,TRBJ2-1,ASSPLAGGPYNEQF
-,TRBV2,TRBJ2-7,ASRQTGGVYEQY
few,TRBV5-1,TRBJ2-6,ASSSLETGANGLT
once,TRBV7-8,TRBJ2-3,ASSFSGGLTDTQY
-,TRBV14,TRBJ2-3,ASSPAGTGSQY
-,TRBV27,TRBJ2-7,ASRSGTGKQY
once,TRBV5-1,TRBJ2-3,ASSLAQTSGGAFQGTDTQY
-,TRBV28,TRBJ1-4,ASSLPFYRGSNEKLF
-,TRBV7-6,TRBJ1-1,ASSLERESQAF
-,TRBV15,TRBJ2-7,ATSDVGGGRSYEQY
-,TRBV7-2,TRBJ2-2,ASSFGGSTGELF
-,TRBV4-1,TRBJ1-2,ASSQDGRGLYGYT
-,TRBV5-1,TRBJ2-3,ASSLRQGGITDTQY
-,TRBV6-1,TRBJ2-7,ASSDRSGEQY
-,TRBV28,TRBJ1-2,ASGLTQQGNT
-,TRBV4-1,TRBJ2-7,ASSQADRNYEQY
few,TRBV7-2,TRBJ2-1,ASSLNRGSYNEQF